The 8 T cell receptor beta chains below were found in one sample sequenced in a study of neurological immune-mediated disorders. Each CDR3 protein is one row after TCRdb ran MiXCR on the 5' RACE reads. The sample holds tens of thousands of distinct CDR3 sequences, about a sixth seen once. Time point here: technical triplicate 3. The specimen sequenced was CD4+ T cells from blood. The receptors come from a female donor with HTLV-1-associated myelopathy (HAM/TSP).

This clonotype was seen repeatedly, ten times or more. The rearrangement uses TRBV6-1 and TRBJ2-7, with D hard to call. Looked up from germline, CDR1 is MNHNS and CDR2 is SASEGT. Trimming took 7 bases from V and 2 from J, leaving 9 bases between them. This CDR3 is 12 amino acids long. The CDR3 is CASIAETYEQYF. CDR3 coding DNA: TGTGCCAGCATCGCCGAGACCTACGAGCAGTACTTC.

This clonotype was found many times. The V gene is TRBV7-9, the J gene TRBJ2-7, with 14 bases matching TRBD2. The CDR3 runs 15 residues. The ends lost 4 bases at V and 5 bases at J; junction bases unmatched: 4. Germline V gene sequence: CDR1 SEHNR, CDR2 FQNEAQ (reference sequence). This chain's CDR3 is CASSWGTSGSHEQYF. The CDR3 DNA reads TGTGCCAGCAGCTGGGGGACTAGCGGGAGCCACGAGCAGTACTTC. The full variable domain, with the rest looked up from reference TRBV7-9 and TRBJ2-7, is DTGVSQNPRHKITKRGQNVTFRCDPISEHNRLYWYRQTLGQGPEFLTYFQNEAQLEKSRLLSDRFSAERPKGSFSTLEIQRTEQGDSAMYLCASSWGTSGSHEQYFGPGTRLTVT.

This clonotype has at least ten counts. The chain has TRBV7-2 and TRBJ2-3; TRBD2 matches at 9 bases. Germline V gene data show CDR1 as SGHTA and CDR2 as FQGNSA. This CDR3 spans 14 amino acids. V shed 8 bases and J 3 bases; nucleotides not matched to a gene: 6. The CDR3 DNA is TGTGCCAGCGAGACTAGCGGTAGAACAGATACGCAGTATTTT. It encodes CASETSGRTDTQYF.

This clonotype was picked up many times. V and J are TRBV5-6 and TRBJ1-1; D gene unclear. From germline, CDR1 is SGHDT and CDR2 YYEEEE. This CDR3 spans 13 amino acids. V dropped 2 bases and J dropped 1 base, with 6 bases sitting between them. CDR3 nucleotides: TGTGCCAGCAGCTTCCAGCAGAACACTGAAGCTTTCTTT. Amino acid sequence: CASSFQQNTEAFF.

CDR3 region: CSASSVGDTDTQYF. CDR3 nucleotides: TGCAGTGCAAGTAGCGTGGGGGACACAGATACGCAGTATTTT. This chain links TRBV20-1 with TRBJ2-3, with D perhaps matching TRBD1 or TRBD2 (5 bases each). The CDR3 is made up of 14 amino acids. The V gene's germline CDR1 is DFQATT and CDR2 SNEGSKA (reference sequence). Deletions cut 6 bases from V and 2 bases from J, with 15 bases between.

This clonotype was counted once. The junction and the germline gene differ at one end; a read error may be behind it. The chain links TRBV28 to TRBJ2-7; D is ambiguous. The CDR3 sequence is 13 residues long. Germline V gene data show CDR1 as MDHEN and CDR2 as SYDVKM. CDR3 amino acids: CASSPSSTYEQCF. CDR3 nucleotides: TGTGCCAGCAGCCCGAGTTCGACCTACGAGCAGTGCTTC. The full variable domain, completed using reference TRBV28 and TRBJ2-7, is DVKVTQSSRYLVKRTGEKVFLECVQDMDHENMFWYRQDPGLGLRLIYFSYDVKMKEKGDIPEGYSVSREKKERFSLILESASTNQTSMYLCASSPSSTYEQCFGPGTRLTVT.

The table lists this clonotype with a few counts. The CDR3 DNA reads TGTGCCAGCACCCGGGCGGGGGAGACCCAGTACTTC. Translation gives CASTRAGETQYF. The rearrangement uses TRBV11-2 and TRBJ2-5; D perhaps matches TRBD2 (6 bases). Germline loops: CDR1 SGHAT, CDR2 FQNNGV. This CDR3 is built from 12 residues. Trimming took off 7 bases at V and 5 bases at J, with 11 bases between the two ends. Based on the CDR3 plus reference TRBV11-2 and TRBJ2-5, the full variable domain is EAGVAQSPRYKIIEKRQSVAFWCNPISGHATLYWYQQILGQGPKLLIQFQNNGVVDDSQLPKDRFSAERLKGVDSTLKIQPAKLEDSAVYLCASTRAGETQYFGPGTRLLVL.

This clonotype has a count of ten or more. A read error may produce the germline difference seen at one junction end. This chain uses TRBV7-7 with TRBJ2-5; 8 bases agree with TRBD1. The CDR3 consists of 14 residues. Per germline, CDR1 SSHAT and CDR2 FNYEAQ (reference sequence). The CDR3 nucleotides are TGTGCTAGCAGCCCGGACAGGGCGCAAGAGACCCAGTACTTC. This encodes CASSPDRAQETQYF.